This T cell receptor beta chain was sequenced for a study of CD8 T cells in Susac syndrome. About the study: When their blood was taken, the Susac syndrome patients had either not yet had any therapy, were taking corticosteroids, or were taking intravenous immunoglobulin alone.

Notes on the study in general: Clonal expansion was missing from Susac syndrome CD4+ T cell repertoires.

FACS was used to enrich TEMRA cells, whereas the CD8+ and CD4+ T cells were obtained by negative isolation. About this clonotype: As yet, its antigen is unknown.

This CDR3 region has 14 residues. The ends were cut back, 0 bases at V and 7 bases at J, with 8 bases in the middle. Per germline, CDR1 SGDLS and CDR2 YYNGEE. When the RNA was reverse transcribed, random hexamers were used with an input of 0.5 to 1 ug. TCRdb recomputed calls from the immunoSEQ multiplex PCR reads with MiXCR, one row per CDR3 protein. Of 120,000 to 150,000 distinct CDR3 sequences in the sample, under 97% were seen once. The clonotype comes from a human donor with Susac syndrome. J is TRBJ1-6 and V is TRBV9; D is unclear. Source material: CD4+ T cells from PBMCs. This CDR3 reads CASSVEVKNSPLHF. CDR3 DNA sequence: TGTGCCAGCAGCGTAGAGGTAAAGAATTCACCCCTCCACTTT.